These T cell receptor beta chains were read from a single sample in a study of T-cell memory formation after mild COVID-19. TCRdb processed the 5' RACE reads anew with MiXCR; each CDR3 protein has one entry. This table holds over 300,000 distinct CDR3 sequences, around a fifth found once. What was sequenced was PBMCs or a T cell subset sorted from them (not recorded which). Source of these receptors: a young man who had mild COVID-19 (a few samples of this study predate the infection). Cell type and time point are not known. CDR3s include the opening cysteine and the closing phenylalanine or tryptophan. D genes are given only for firm matches. Size values are once, few and many counts, or a class for expanded clones, and some rows have none.

CASSLILTGELFF	TGCGCCAGCAGCTTGATTTTAACCGGGGAGCTGTTTTTT	TRBJ2-2	-	TRBV5-1	-
CASSLGGQGYSGNTIYF	TGTGCCAGCAGCTTAGGGGGACAGGGGTACTCTGGAAACACCATATATTTT	TRBJ1-3	TRBD1	TRBV7-2	few
CASNLAGTGNEQFF	TGTGCCAGCAATCTAGCGGGGACGGGCAATGAGCAGTTCTTC	TRBJ2-1	TRBD2	TRBV2	many
CASSLTGTGIHEQYF	TGTGCCAGCAGCTTAACCGGGACAGGGATCCACGAGCAGTACTTC	TRBJ2-7	TRBD1	TRBV7-3	few
CSARGQENYGYTF	TGCAGTGCTAGAGGACAGGAGAACTATGGCTACACCTTC	TRBJ1-2	-	TRBV20-1	-
CASSQDSQTSNYGYTF	TGTGCCAGCAGCCAAGATAGCCAGACTTCTAACTATGGCTACACCTTC	TRBJ1-2	-	TRBV14	-
CASSAAGGSYNEQFF	TGTGCCAGCAGCGCAGCAGGGGGGTCATACAATGAGCAGTTCTTC	TRBJ2-1	-	TRBV9	few
CASSSPTDLQETQYF	TGTGCCAGCAGCAGCCCGACGGACTTACAAGAGACCCAGTACTTC	TRBJ2-5	-	TRBV12-3/TRBV12-4	-
CASRRQYNTEAFF	TGTGCCAGCAGGAGACAGTATAACACTGAAGCTTTCTTT	TRBJ1-1	-	TRBV2	few
CASSYPGTGNIQYF	TGTGCCAGCAGTTACCCCGGGACAGGGAACATTCAGTACTTC	TRBJ2-4	TRBD1	TRBV6-6	-
CASSHPLETQYF	TGTGCCAGCTCACACCCCCTAGAGACCCAGTACTTC	TRBJ2-5	-	TRBV18	many
CASSRGRSPDTQYF	TGTGCCAGCAGCAGGGGGCGCTCGCCAGATACGCAGTATTTT	TRBJ2-3	TRBD1	TRBV7-2	-
CASRAGAGAYGYTF	TGTGCCAGCAGAGCGGGGGCAGGGGCTTATGGCTACACCTTC	TRBJ1-2	-	TRBV7-2	-
CASSLFTGIKLFF	TGTGCCAGCAGCCTATTTACAGGGATCAAACTGTTTTTT	TRBJ1-4	-	TRBV7-9	few
CSASKGGSSQETQYF	TGCAGTGCTAGTAAGGGCGGGAGCTCTCAAGAGACCCAGTACTTC	TRBJ2-5	TRBD2	TRBV20-1	many
CASSSSAGTLSYEQYF	TGCGCCAGCAGCTCCTCGGCCGGGACACTCTCCTACGAGCAGTACTTC	TRBJ2-7	-	TRBV5-1	-
CASPGNADNSPLHF	TGTGCCAGCCCTGGTAACGCCGATAATTCACCCCTCCACTTT	TRBJ1-6	-	TRBV6-1	few
CASSFTPGELFF	TGTGCCAGCAGCTTTACTCCCGGGGAGCTGTTTTTT	TRBJ2-2	-	TRBV7-2	-
CSASGAAGETGELFF	TGCAGTGCTAGTGGAGCAGCGGGGGAAACCGGGGAGCTGTTTTTT	TRBJ2-2	TRBD2	TRBV20-1	-
CASSPKPGNIQYF	TGCGCCAGCAGCCCCAAACCGGGAAACATTCAGTACTTC	TRBJ2-4	-	TRBV4-3	-
CSVAVTLSYNEQFF	TGCAGCGTTGCGGTCACCCTCTCCTACAATGAGCAGTTCTTC	TRBJ2-1	-	TRBV29-1	few
CASRTGSREGDTQYF	TGTGCCAGCAGAACGGGCTCTCGCGAGGGTGATACGCAGTATTTT	TRBJ2-3	-	TRBV12-3/TRBV12-4	-
CASAGSSYEQYF	TGTGCCAGCGCCGGGAGTTCCTACGAGCAGTACTTC	TRBJ2-7	-	TRBV28	-
CSVGTSGGQETQYF	TGCAGTGTAGGGACTAGCGGGGGACAAGAGACCCAGTACTTC	TRBJ2-5	TRBD2	TRBV20-1	-
CASSPGTSGATDTQYF	TGTGCCAGCAGCCCGGGGACTAGCGGGGCCACAGATACGCAGTATTTT	TRBJ2-3	TRBD2	TRBV4-2	few
CASSLAATGELFF	TGCGCCAGCAGCTTGGCCGCTACCGGGGAGCTGTTTTTT	TRBJ2-2	-	TRBV5-1	few
CASSPPGTLPWETQYF	TGTGCCAGCAGCCCTCCCGGGACGCTCCCCTGGGAGACCCAGTACTTC	TRBJ2-5	-	TRBV7-2	few
CASSVAPGWSKVAQPQHF	TGTGCCAGCAGCGTAGCTCCTGGATGGTCTAAGGTAGCTCAGCCCCAGCATTTT	TRBJ1-5	-	TRBV9	-
CASTPGGGDTQYF	TGTGCCAGCACCCCCGGCGGCGGAGATACGCAGTATTTT	TRBJ2-3	-	TRBV7-2	many
CSARGEGGGGYTF	TGCAGTGCTAGAGGTGAAGGGGGAGGTGGCTACACCTTC	TRBJ1-2	-	TRBV20-1	-
CASSPESLNQPQHF	TGTGCCAGCTCACCCGAGTCCCTTAATCAGCCCCAGCATTTT	TRBJ1-5	-	TRBV18	-
CASSTRPSPTDTQYF	TGTGCCAGCAGTACACGGCCCAGCCCCACAGATACGCAGTATTTT	TRBJ2-3	-	TRBV12-3/TRBV12-4	-
CASSLFEREQYF	TGTGCCAGCAGCTTGTTTGAGAGGGAGCAGTACTTC	TRBJ2-7	-	TRBV7-2	many
CASSLGLAGGKYEQYF	TGTGCCAGCAGCCTAGGACTAGCGGGGGGCAAATACGAGCAGTACTTC	TRBJ2-7	TRBD2	TRBV7-9	-
CASSPDRGRPNEKLFF	TGTGCCAGCAGCCCGGACAGGGGGCGTCCTAATGAAAAACTGTTTTTT	TRBJ1-4	TRBD1	TRBV4-2	few
CASSALGGQETQYF	TGTGCCAGCAGCGCGTTGGGGGGCCAAGAGACCCAGTACTTC	TRBJ2-5	-	TRBV7-3	few
CASRKSQGLPDTQYF	TGTGCCAGCAGGAAATCACAGGGTTTACCAGATACGCAGTATTTT	TRBJ2-3	-	TRBV6-1	-
CASSLEDRGHNEQFF	TGCGCCAGCAGCTTGGAGGACAGGGGTCACAATGAGCAGTTCTTC	TRBJ2-1	TRBD1	TRBV5-1	few
CASSYAGQGFGYTF	TGTGCCAGCAGTTACGCGGGACAGGGTTTTGGCTACACCTTC	TRBJ1-2	TRBD1	TRBV6-6	-
CASSPAGRGSRTEAFF	TGCGCCAGCAGCCCCGCGGGGCGGGGTAGTCGCACTGAAGCTTTCTTT	TRBJ1-1	-	TRBV4-1	few
CASSLGQGLEAFF	TGTGCCAGCAGCTTAGGACAGGGGCTTGAAGCTTTCTTT	TRBJ1-1	TRBD1	TRBV7-9	few
CASSQQWAGNYGYTF	TGTGCCAGCAGTCAACAGTGGGCGGGGAACTATGGCTACACCTTC	TRBJ1-2	-	TRBV6-5	-
CASSPVNTGELFF	TGTGCCAGCAGTCCCGTTAACACCGGGGAGCTGTTTTTT	TRBJ2-2	-	TRBV27	many
CSARLGGSGRGYTF	TGCAGTGCGCGGCTTGGGGGGAGCGGTCGTGGCTACACCTTC	TRBJ1-2	-	TRBV20-1	few
CSARERVRNNEQFF	TGCAGTGCTAGAGAAAGGGTCCGCAACAATGAGCAGTTCTTC	TRBJ2-1	-	TRBV20-1	-
CATTADQVYGYTF	TGTGCCACCACAGCAGACCAAGTTTATGGCTACACCTTC	TRBJ1-2	-	TRBV10-3	few